This T cell receptor (beta chain) was obtained from a study of T cells after yellow fever vaccination. TCRdb analysed the 5' RACE reads with MiXCR anew, one entry per CDR3 protein. The sample lists 340,000 or so distinct CDR3 sequences; around 13% were seen once. Broader study findings: Reappearance after the booster was observed for most primary-vaccination clones (96% CD4, roughly 90% CD8).

This clonotype showed up many times. The target antigen is unknown. The germline V gene encodes CDR1 SGDLS and CDR2 YYNGEE. CDR3 size: 15 residues. Trimming at V came to 4 bases and at J to 4 bases, leaving 7 bases not matched to a gene. This chain connects TRBV9 to TRBJ1-4; TRBD1 matches at 7 bases. The receptor's source is a man between 18 and 35 years old who received the YFV17D yellow fever vaccine. This specimen was CD4+ T cells sorted from PBMCs, taken 15 days after the yellow fever booster vaccination. The CDR3 nucleotides read TGTGCCAGCAGCCCCAGGGGGAGGGATAATGAAAAACTGTTTTTT. It yields the protein CASSPRGRDNEKLFF.